A single sample is the source of the 9 T cell receptor beta chains below, sequenced in a study of regulatory T cells in long-lasting Graves disease. Regarding time point: persistent/refractory GD, antithyroid drugs over 5 years with positive TRAb. The TCR library used RNA extracted from PBMCs. Construction of TCR beta libraries relied on iRepertoire HTBI primers and on Arm-PCR targeting CDR3 regions. Each CDR3 protein is one row after TCRdb ran MiXCR on the multiplex PCR reads. The sample lists roughly 450,000 distinct CDR3 sequences; about 25% were seen once. Source: peripheral blood mononuclear cells (PBMCs), taken when the disease was refractory, from a patient treated with antithyroid drugs. The receptor set was obtained from a female donor with Graves disease.

The rearrangement uses TRBV5-1 and TRBJ2-5, with D unclear. The V and J ends lost 1 base and 2 bases respectively, with 9 bases between them. Germline lookup yields CDR1 SGHRS and CDR2 YFSETQ. This CDR3 is built from 14 residues. CDR3 residues: CASSLYSYQETQYF. CDR3 nucleotide sequence: TGCGCCAGCAGCTTGTACTCATATCAAGAGACCCAGTACTTC.

This clonotype was seen ten or more times. This sequence joins TRBV20-1 and TRBJ2-4, with 8 bases aligning to TRBD2. Germline loops: CDR1 DFQATT, CDR2 SNEGSKA (reference sequence). V shed 6 bases and J 0 bases; nucleotides not matched to a gene: 10. CDR3 length: 16 residues. The CDR3 is CSAPRTSRLAKNIQYF. The CDR3 DNA is TGCAGTGCCCCCCGGACTAGCAGACTAGCCAAAAACATTCAGTACTTC.

DNA for the CDR3: TGTGCCACCAGCAGAGATCGAGGGAGGGCCGCCGGGGAGCTGTTTTTT. Residues: CATSRDRGRAAGELFF. The chain has TRBV15 and TRBJ2-2; 7 bases map to TRBD2. Germline CDR1 reads LNHNV; CDR2 reads YYDKDF (reference sequence). After removal of 0 bases from V and 6 bases from J, the junction contained 7 bases not matched to a gene. This CDR3 is built from 16 residues.

This chain links TRBV27 with TRBJ1-5; no clear D. Per germline, CDR1 MNHEY and CDR2 SMNVEV (reference sequence). CDR3 size: 12 residues. The ends were cut back, 10 bases at V and 0 bases at J, with 7 bases in the middle. As DNA, the CDR3 is TGTGCCACGGGTGATAGCAATCAGCCCCAGCATTTT. Translated: CATGDSNQPQHF.

This clonotype was observed many times. This rearrangement joins TRBV30 to TRBJ1-4; 7 nucleotides align to TRBD1. CDR1 is GTSNPN and CDR2 is SVGIG in the germline V gene (reference sequence). The CDR3 totals 14 residues. V lost 2 bases, J lost 4 bases, and 4 bases stayed unmatched. CDR3 bases: TGTGCCTGGAGTAGGGGGCGCGGTAATGAAAAACTGTTTTTT. Its protein is CAWSRGRGNEKLFF.

This clonotype was seen ten or more times. V and J are TRBV30 and TRBJ2-2; D might be TRBD2 (6 bases). The CDR3 runs 13 residues. Germline V gene data show CDR1 as GTSNPN and CDR2 as SVGIG (reference sequence). V was clipped by 4 bases and J by 0 bases, with 6 bases between them. CDR3 bases: TGTGCCTGGACGGGGGCGAACACCGGGGAGCTGTTTTTT. Translation gives CAWTGANTGELFF.

This clonotype was seen many times. The chain has TRBV30 and TRBJ2-5, with 7 positions matching TRBD1. Germline CDR1 is GTSNPN and CDR2 is SVGIG (reference sequence). The CDR3 covers 13 residues. J gave up 1 base and V 1 base, and 0 bases lay outside the gene matches. CDR3 in DNA: TGTGCCTGGAGTGGGGACAGCCAAGAGACCCAGTACTTC. This encodes CAWSGDSQETQYF. The full variable domain, its missing parts supplied by reference TRBV30 and TRBJ2-5, is SQTIHQWPATLVQPVGSPLSLECTVEGTSNPNLYWYRQAAGRGLQLLFYSVGIGQISSEVPQNLSASRPQDRQFILSSKKLLLSDSGFYLCAWSGDSQETQYFGPGTRLLVL.

Only a few counts were recorded for this clonotype. DNA of the CDR3: TGCGCCAGCAGCTTGGCGGGATTAGACATGAACACTGAAGCTTTCTTT. Residues: CASSLAGLDMNTEAFF. The chain joins TRBV5-1 to TRBJ1-1; D unclear. This CDR3 has 16 residues. The V gene's germline CDR1 is SGHRS and CDR2 YFSETQ. Trimming removed 0 bases at V and 0 bases at J, with 12 bases between.

This clonotype was counted at least ten times. The chain combines TRBV20-1 with TRBJ2-7, with 9 bases identical to TRBD2. CDR1 and CDR2 from the germline V gene are DFQATT and SNEGSKA (reference sequence). Trimming cost V 3 bases and J 7 bases; bases outside gene matches: 7. The CDR3 runs 13 residues. CDR3 bases: TGCAGTGCTAGGAGCGGGAGGAGTTCTGAGCAGTACTTC. It encodes CSARSGRSSEQYF.